This T cell receptor beta chain derives from a study of T cell changes during pregnancy in multiple sclerosis (dated by TCRdb to between 2018 and 2021). For the wider study: In women with multiple sclerosis, the researchers looked at how the T cell repertoire shifted as pregnancy progressed.

A note on this clone: Its antigen is currently not known. There are no base qualities to consult, and no much larger clone falls within one base.

There are 16 amino acids in the CDR3, from cysteine to phenylalanine inclusive. Just the 48-base CDR3 DNA is kept, in frame starting at base 1. Between the V and J ends, shortened by 4 bases and 5 bases respectively, the junction contains 18 bases. For CDR1 and CDR2, the germline V gene lists SGHDN and FVKESK. The receptor library was made with the immunoSEQ multiplex PCR assay. Entries here come from immuneACCESS through TCRdb and include only in-frame sequences with V and J called. Some clones fail to appear in such tables; in the studies checked, an unresolved V gene covers under half of the shortfall, and the cause of the remainder is unknown. Recorded for this sample are about 50,000 clones; about 94% of them occurred a single time. The ten top clones hold less than 0.45% of the sample.

Recombination joined TRBV14 with TRBJ2-1, and TRBD1 may be the D gene, going by 5 matching bases. The sample in question was CD4+ T cells from peripheral blood mononuclear cells, obtained after pregnancy. The TCR comes from a female donor with multiple sclerosis, enrolled in a pregnancy study. The bases are TGTGCCAGCAGCCCCGACTGGTACACAGGCAACAATGAGCAGTTCTTC. This codes for CASSPDWYTGNNEQFF.